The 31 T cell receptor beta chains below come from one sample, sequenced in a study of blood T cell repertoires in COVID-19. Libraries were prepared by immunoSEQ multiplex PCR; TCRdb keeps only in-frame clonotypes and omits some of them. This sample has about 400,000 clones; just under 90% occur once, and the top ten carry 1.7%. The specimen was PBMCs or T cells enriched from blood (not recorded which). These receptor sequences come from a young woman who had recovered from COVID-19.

The CDR3 loop reads CASSFRSNQPQHF. The CDR3 region has the DNA TGTGCCAGCAGTTTCAGGTCCAATCAGCCCCAGCATTTT. The gene calls are TRBV12-3 or TRBV12-4 and TRBJ1-5; unclear D gene. CDR3 length: 13 amino acids. Trimming pared 3 bases from V and 3 bases from J, leaving 6 bases between.

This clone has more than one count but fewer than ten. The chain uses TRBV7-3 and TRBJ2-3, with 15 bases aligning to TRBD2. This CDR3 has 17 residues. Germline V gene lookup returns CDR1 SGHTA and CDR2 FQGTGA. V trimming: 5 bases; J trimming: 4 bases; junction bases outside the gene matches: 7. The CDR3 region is CASSPPGLAGGADTQYF. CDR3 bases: TGTGCCAGCAGCCCACCGGGACTAGCGGGGGGCGCAGATACGCAGTATTTT.

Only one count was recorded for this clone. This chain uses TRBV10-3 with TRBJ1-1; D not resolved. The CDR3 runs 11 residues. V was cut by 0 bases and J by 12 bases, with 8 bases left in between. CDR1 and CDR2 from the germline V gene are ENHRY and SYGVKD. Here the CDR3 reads CAISESGGTFF. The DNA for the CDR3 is TGTGCCATCAGTGAGTCCGGCGGCACTTTCTTT.

The CDR3 nucleotides read TGTGCCTGGAACCCGGCTAGCGGCTCCTACAATGAGCAGTTCTTC. It is translated as CAWNPASGSYNEQFF. The J gene is TRBJ2-1, the V gene TRBV30, with TRBD2 matching 7 bases. V was pared by 4 bases and J by 0 bases, with 6 bases of the junction left unmatched. The CDR3 is made up of 15 amino acids. Per the germline V gene, CDR1 is GTSNPN and CDR2 is SVGIG (reference sequence).

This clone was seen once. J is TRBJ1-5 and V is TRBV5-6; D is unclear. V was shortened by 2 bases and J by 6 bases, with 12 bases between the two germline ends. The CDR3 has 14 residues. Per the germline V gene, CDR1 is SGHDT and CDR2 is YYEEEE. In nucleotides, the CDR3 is TGTGCCAGCAGCTTCTTCATCGCGGGTCAGCCCCAGCATTTT. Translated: CASSFFIAGQPQHF.

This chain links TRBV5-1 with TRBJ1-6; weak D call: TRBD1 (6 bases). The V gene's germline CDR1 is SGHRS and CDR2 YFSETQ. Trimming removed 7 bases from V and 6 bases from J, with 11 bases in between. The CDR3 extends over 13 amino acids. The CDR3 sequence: CASRTESNSPLHF. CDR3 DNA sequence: TGCGCCAGCCGGACAGAAAGTAATTCACCCCTCCACTTT.

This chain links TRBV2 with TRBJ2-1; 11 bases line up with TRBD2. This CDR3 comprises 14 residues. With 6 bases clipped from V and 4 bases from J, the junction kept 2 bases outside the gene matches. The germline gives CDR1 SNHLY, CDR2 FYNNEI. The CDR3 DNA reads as TGTGCCAGCAGCGGGACTAGCGGTTACAATGAGCAGTTCTTC. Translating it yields CASSGTSGYNEQFF. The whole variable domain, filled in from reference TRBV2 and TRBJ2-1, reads EPEVTQTPSHQVTQMGQEVILRCVPISNHLYFYWYRQILGQKVEFLVSFYNNEISEKSEIFDDQFSVERPDGSNFTLKIRSTKLEDSAMYFCASSGTSGYNEQFFGPGTRLTVL.

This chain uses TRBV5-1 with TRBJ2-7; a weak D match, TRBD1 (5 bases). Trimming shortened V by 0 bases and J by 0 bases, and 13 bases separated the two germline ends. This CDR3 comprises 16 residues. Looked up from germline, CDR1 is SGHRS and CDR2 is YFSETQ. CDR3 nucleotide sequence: TGCGCCAGCAGCTTGGAGGTTGCAGGGATCTCCTACGAGCAGTACTTC. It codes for CASSLEVAGISYEQYF.

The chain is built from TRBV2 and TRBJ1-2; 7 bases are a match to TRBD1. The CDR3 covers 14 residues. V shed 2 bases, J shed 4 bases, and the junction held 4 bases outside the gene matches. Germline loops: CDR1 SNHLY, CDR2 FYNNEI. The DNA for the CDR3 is TGTGCCAGCAGTGAACAGGGGGAGGTCTATGGCTACACCTTC. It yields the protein CASSEQGEVYGYTF.

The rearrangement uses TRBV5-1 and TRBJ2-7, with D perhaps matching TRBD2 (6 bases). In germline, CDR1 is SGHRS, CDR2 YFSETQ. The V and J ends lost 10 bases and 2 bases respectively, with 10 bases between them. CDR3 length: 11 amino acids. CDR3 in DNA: TGCGCCGGGCGGGACCCCTACGAGCAGTACTTC. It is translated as CAGRDPYEQYF.

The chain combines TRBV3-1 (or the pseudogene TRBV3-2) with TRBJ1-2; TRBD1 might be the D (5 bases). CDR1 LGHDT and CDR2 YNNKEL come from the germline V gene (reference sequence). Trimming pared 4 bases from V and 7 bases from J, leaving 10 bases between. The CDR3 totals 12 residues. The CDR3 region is CASSPRVSGYTF. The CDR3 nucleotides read TGTGCCAGCAGCCCCAGGGTAAGTGGCTACACCTTC.

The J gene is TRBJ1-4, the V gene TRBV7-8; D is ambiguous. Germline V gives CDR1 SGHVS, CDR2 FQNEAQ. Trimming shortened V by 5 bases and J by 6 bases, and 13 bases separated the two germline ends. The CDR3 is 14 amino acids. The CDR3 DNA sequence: TGTGCCAGCAGCCTGGGCCAACTGGATGAAAAACTGTTTTTT. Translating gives CASSLGQLDEKLFF.

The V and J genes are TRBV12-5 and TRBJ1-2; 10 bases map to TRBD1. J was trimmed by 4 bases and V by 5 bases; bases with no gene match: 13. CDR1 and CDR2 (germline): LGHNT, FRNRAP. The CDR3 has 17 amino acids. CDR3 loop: CASGEGTGAGWVYGYTF. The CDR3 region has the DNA TGTGCTAGTGGTGAAGGGACAGGGGCAGGGTGGGTCTATGGCTACACCTTC.

For the CDR3, the DNA is TGTGCCAGCAGCGTAGGAGGAATTTCCCAGGGTGAGCAGTTCTTC. Translated, it gives CASSVGGISQGEQFF. This rearrangement joins TRBV9 to TRBJ2-1, with D possibly being TRBD1 (5 bases). Germline V gene sequence: CDR1 SGDLS, CDR2 YYNGEE. V was trimmed by 0 bases and J by 9 bases, leaving 16 bases between them. This CDR3 region has 15 residues.

The CDR3 bases are TGCGCCAGCAGCTTCGACAGGGCGGATGGGGAGCAGTACTTC. Translated: CASSFDRADGEQYF. The chain has TRBV5-1 and TRBJ2-7; 7 positions match TRBD1. The CDR3 loop spans 14 amino acids. Germline V gene lookup returns CDR1 SGHRS and CDR2 YFSETQ. After removal of 2 bases from V and 7 bases from J, the junction contained 9 bases not matched to a gene.

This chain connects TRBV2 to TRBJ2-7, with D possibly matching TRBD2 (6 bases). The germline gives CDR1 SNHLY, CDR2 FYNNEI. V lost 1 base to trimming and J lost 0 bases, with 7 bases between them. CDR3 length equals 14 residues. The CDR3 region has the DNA TGTGCCAGCAGTGAAGGGGGACTCTCCTACGAGCAGTACTTC. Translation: CASSEGGLSYEQYF.

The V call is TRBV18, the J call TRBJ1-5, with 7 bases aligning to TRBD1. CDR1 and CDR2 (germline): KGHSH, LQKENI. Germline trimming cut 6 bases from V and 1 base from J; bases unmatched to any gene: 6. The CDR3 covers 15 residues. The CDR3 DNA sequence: TGTGCCAGCTCCCAGGGACAGCCGAGCAATCAGCCCCAGCATTTT. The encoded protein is CASSQGQPSNQPQHF.

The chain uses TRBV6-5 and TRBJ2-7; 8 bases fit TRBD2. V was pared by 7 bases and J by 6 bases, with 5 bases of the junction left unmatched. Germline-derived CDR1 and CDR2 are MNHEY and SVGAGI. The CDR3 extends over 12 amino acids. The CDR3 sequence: CASTFGGGEQYF. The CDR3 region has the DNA TGTGCCAGCACCTTCGGGGGGGGCGAGCAGTACTTC.

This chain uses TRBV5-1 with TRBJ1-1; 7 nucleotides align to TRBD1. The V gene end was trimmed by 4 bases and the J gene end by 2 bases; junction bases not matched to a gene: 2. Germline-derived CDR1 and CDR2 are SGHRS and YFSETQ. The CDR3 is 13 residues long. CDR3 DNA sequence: TGCGCCAGCAGCACAGGGGCAAACACTGAAGCTTTCTTT. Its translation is CASSTGANTEAFF. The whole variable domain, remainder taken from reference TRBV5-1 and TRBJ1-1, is KAGVTQTPRYLIKTRGQQVTLSCSPISGHRSVSWYQQTPGQGLQFLFEYFSETQRNKGNFPGRFSGRQFSNSRSEMNVSTLELGDSALYLCASSTGANTEAFFGQGTRLTVV.

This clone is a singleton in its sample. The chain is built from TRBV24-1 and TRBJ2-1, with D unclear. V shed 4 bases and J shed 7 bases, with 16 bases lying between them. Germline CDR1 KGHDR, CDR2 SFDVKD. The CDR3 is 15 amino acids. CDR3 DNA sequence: TGTGCCACCAGTGACCCGGGTAAAGATTGGAATGAGCAGTTCTTC. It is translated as CATSDPGKDWNEQFF.

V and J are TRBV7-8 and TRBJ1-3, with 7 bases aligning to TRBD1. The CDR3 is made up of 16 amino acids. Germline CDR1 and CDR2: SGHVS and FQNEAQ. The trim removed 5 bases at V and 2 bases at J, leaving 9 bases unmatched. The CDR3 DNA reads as TGTGCCAGCAGCCCGCGTAGGGGGCGACCTGGAAACACCATATATTTT. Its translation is CASSPRRGRPGNTIYF. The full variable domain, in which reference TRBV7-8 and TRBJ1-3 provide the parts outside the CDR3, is GAGVSQSPRYKVAKRGQDVALRCDPISGHVSLFWYQQALGQGPEFLTYFQNEAQLDKSGLPSDRFFAERPEGSVSTLKIQRTQQEDSAVYLCASSPRRGRPGNTIYFGEGSWLTVV.

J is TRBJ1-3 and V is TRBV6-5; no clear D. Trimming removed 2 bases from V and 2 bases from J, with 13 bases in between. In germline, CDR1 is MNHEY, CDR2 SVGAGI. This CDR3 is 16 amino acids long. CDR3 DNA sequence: TGTGCCAGCAGTTACGGCGGACTGCCAACTGGAAACACCATATATTTT. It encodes CASSYGGLPTGNTIYF.

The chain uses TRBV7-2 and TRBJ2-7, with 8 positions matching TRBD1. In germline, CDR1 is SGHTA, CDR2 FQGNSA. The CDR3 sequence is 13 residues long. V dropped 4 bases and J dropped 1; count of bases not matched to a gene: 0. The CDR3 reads CASSWDRSYEQYF. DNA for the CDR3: TGTGCCAGCAGCTGGGACAGGTCCTACGAGCAGTACTTC.

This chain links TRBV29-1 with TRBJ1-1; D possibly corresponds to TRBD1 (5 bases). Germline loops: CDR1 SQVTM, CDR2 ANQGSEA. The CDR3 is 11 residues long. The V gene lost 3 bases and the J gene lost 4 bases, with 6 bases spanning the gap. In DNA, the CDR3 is TGCAGCGTTGACGGGGGCACTGAAGCTTTCTTT. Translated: CSVDGGTEAFF.

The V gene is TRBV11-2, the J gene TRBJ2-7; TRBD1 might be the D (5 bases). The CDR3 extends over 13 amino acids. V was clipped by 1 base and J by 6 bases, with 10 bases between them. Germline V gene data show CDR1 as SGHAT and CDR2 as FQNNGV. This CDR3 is CASSLVREGEQYF. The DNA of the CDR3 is TGTGCCAGCAGCTTAGTCAGGGAAGGCGAGCAGTACTTC.

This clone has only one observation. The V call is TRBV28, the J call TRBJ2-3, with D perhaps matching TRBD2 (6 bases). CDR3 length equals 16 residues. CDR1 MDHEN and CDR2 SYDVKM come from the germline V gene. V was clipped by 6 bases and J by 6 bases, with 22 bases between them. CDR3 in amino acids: CASSPGTHPGVDTQYF. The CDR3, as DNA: TGTGCCAGCAGCCCCGGGACTCACCCGGGGGTGGATACGCAGTATTTT.

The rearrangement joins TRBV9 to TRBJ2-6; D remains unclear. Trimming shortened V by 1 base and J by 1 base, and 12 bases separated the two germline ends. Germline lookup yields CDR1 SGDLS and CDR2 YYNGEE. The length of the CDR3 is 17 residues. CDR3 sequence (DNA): TGTGCCAGCAGCGTAACAGCTCAGTTGTCTGGGGCCAACGTCCTGACTTTC. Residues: CASSVTAQLSGANVLTF.

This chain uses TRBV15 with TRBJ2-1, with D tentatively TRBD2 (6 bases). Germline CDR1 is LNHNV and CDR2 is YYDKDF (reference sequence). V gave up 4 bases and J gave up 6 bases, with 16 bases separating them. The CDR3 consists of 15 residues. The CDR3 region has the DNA TGTGCCACCAGCACCCGGGACTTAATCCCCAATGAGCAGTTCTTC. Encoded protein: CATSTRDLIPNEQFF.

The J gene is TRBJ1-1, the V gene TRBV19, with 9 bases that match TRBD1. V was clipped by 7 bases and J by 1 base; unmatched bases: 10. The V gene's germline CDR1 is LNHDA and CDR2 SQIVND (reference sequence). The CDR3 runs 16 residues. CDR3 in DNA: TGTGCCAGTAAGAAGGCACAGGGGGCACGGAACACTGAAGCTTTCTTT. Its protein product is CASKKAQGARNTEAFF. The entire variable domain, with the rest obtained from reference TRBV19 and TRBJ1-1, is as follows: DGGITQSPKYLFRKEGQNVTLSCEQNLNHDAMYWYRQDPGQGLRLIYYSQIVNDFQKGDIAEGYSVSREKKESFPLTVTSAQKNPTAFYLCASKKAQGARNTEAFFGQGTRLTVV.

CDR3 amino acids: CSVEHRGKNTEAFF. The CDR3 DNA sequence: TGCAGCGTTGAACACCGGGGTAAGAACACTGAAGCTTTCTTT. The chain combines TRBV29-1 with TRBJ1-1, with D unresolved. Trimming took off 2 bases at V and 1 base at J, with 11 bases between the two ends. Germline loops: CDR1 SQVTM, CDR2 ANQGSEA. The CDR3 extends over 14 amino acids.

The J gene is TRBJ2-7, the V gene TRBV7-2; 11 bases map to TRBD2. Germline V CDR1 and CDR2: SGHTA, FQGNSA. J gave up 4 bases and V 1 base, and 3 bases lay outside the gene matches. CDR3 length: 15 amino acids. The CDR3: CASSLVSSGGYEQYF. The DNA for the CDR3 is TGTGCCAGCAGCTTAGTCTCTAGCGGGGGGTACGAGCAGTACTTC.